The sequence of this T cell receptor beta chain was determined in a study of OX40 agonist ivuxolimab in advanced cancers. Study as a whole: With a range of roughly 20 to 80, age averaged approximately 60 years, and about 83% were male.

The repertoire was sequenced with immunoSEQ multiplex PCR; TCRdb's copy has only in-frame clones and lacks some. The sample has roughly 8,400 clones; around 70% are singletons. Germline V CDR1 and CDR2: WNHNN, SYGVQD (reference sequence). Trimming removed 2 bases at V and 2 bases at J, with 9 bases between. CDR3 length: 15 residues. General study points: Low normalized T-cell clonal expansion was additionally recorded for some nonresponders. On average, CD8+ T cells showed a greater number of expanded clones than CD4+. The study observed clonal expansion of CD4+ and CD8+ blood T cells by week 6 at 0.1 to 3.0 mg/kg.

Concerning this clone itself: The antigen remains undetermined.

This chain connects TRBV10-1 to TRBJ2-2; tentatively, D is TRBD1 (6 bases). The sequences come from CD4+ or CD8+ T cells sorted from blood, collected in a trial of the OX40 agonist ivuxolimab. The TCR originated in an adult with an advanced solid tumor such as melanoma, head and neck, liver or kidney cancer. CDR3 coding DNA: TGCGCCAGCAGTGAGCCGGGACAAAACACCGGGGAGCTGTTTTTT. It codes for CASSEPGQNTGELFF.